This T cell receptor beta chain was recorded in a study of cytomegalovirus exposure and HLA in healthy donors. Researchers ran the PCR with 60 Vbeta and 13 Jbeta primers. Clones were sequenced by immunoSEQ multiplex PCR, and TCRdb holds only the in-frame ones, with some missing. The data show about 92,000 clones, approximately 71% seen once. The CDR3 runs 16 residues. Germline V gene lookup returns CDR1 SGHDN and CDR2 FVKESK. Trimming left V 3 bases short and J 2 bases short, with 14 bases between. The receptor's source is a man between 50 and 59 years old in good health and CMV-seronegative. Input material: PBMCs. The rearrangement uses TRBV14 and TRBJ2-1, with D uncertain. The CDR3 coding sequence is TGTGCCAGCAGCCACTCTCAACAGCTCCCCTACAATGAGCAGTTCTTC. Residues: CASSHSQQLPYNEQFF. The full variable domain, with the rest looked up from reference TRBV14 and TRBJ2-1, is EAGVTQFPSHSVIEKGQTVTLRCDPISGHDNLYWYRRVMGKEIKFLLHFVKESKQDESGMPNNRFLAERTGGTYSTLKVQPAELEDSGVYFCASSHSQQLPYNEQFFGPGTRLTVL.